This T cell receptor beta chain was found in a study of technical replicates of blood from a few donors. The protocol was immunoSEQ multiplex PCR, while the TCRdb copy is restricted to in-frame clones and leaves out a portion. Of about 85,000 clones in the sample, roughly 94% were seen once. The CDR3 is 13 amino acids. J was trimmed by 7 bases and V by 7 bases; bases with no gene match: 4. Germline CDR1 reads KGHSH; CDR2 reads LQKENI. The genes are TRBV18 and TRBJ1-6; 7 bases map to TRBD1. The sample comprised T cells isolated from PBMCs. The source of this sequence is a human donor in good health. The CDR3 loop is CASFWDRNSPLHF. As DNA, the CDR3 is TGTGCCAGCTTCTGGGACAGAAATTCACCCCTCCACTTT. Using reference TRBV18 and TRBJ1-6 for the parts outside the CDR3, the full variable domain is NAGVMQNPRHLVRRRGQEARLRCSPMKGHSHVYWYRQLPEEGLKFMVYLQKENIIDESGMPKERFSAEFPKEGPSILRIQQVVRGDSAAYFCASFWDRNSPLHFGNGTRLTVT.